This passage covers 20 T cell receptor beta chains from one sample sequenced in a study of blood T cell repertoires in COVID-19. Profiled with immunoSEQ multiplex PCR; TCRdb holds only in-frame clones, not every one. The sample contains fewer than 350,000 clones, about 91% of which appear only once. Sequencing was carried out using peripheral blood. The source is a woman in her 30s with COVID-19, enrolled during active disease.

The chain recombines TRBV4-1 with TRBJ2-2, with a tentative D call TRBD2 (5 bases). The length of the CDR3 is 16 residues. The V end was cut by 4 bases, the J end by 3 bases, with 15 bases between. CDR1 and CDR2 from the germline V gene are MGHRA and YSYEKL. Here the CDR3 reads CASSRGGAGDTGELFF. In nucleotides, the CDR3 is TGCGCCAGCAGCCGGGGTGGCGCCGGGGACACCGGGGAGCTGTTTTTT.

The chain couples TRBV12-2 to TRBJ1-4. TRBV12-2 is a pseudogene. The CDR3 is 17 amino acids. CDR3 protein: CASRPSMPGQTHEKLFF. CDR3 DNA: TGTGCAAGTCGCCCATCGATGCCCGGTCAAACGCATGAAAAACTGTTTTTT.

The J gene is TRBJ1-6, the V gene TRBV5-1, with D possibly being TRBD1 (5 bases). The ends were cut back, 5 bases at V and 10 bases at J, with 10 bases in the middle. The V gene's germline CDR1 is SGHRS and CDR2 YFSETQ. The CDR3 is made up of 12 amino acids. The CDR3 loop reads CASRQGGSPLHF. CDR3 coding DNA: TGCGCCAGCAGGCAGGGCGGCTCACCCCTCCACTTT.

This clone occurred once. The CDR3 loop is CASSHRNLGTSGVEVQFF. The CDR3 bases are TGCGCCAGCAGCCACAGAAACCTCGGGACTAGCGGGGTAGAGGTGCAGTTCTTC. The chain employs TRBV4-1 and TRBJ2-1; 13 nucleotides line up with TRBD2. Germline V lookup: CDR1 MGHRA, CDR2 YSYEKL. Trimming removed 3 bases from V and 12 bases from J; junction bases left unmatched: 17. The CDR3 runs to 18 residues.

The CDR3 sequence: CASRMQGRENTEAFF. CDR3 nucleotides: TGTGCCAGTAGGATGCAAGGACGGGAGAACACTGAAGCTTTCTTT. This rearrangement joins TRBV19 to TRBJ1-1, with D unresolved. CDR3 length: 15 residues. Germline V lookup: CDR1 LNHDA, CDR2 SQIVND (reference sequence). The V end lost 6 bases, the J end lost 1 base, and 15 bases lay between the germline ends.

This chain connects TRBV10-2 to TRBJ2-7; TRBD2 might be the D (7 bases). The V end was cut by 5 bases, the J end by 3 bases, with 35 bases between. Germline lookup yields CDR1 WSHSY and CDR2 SAAADI. This CDR3 has 21 residues. CDR3 protein: CASSRPPPYPQPGGRHYEQYV. Written as DNA, the CDR3 is TGCGCCAGCAGTAGACCCCCCCCGTATCCACAACCGGGGGGCAGACACTACGAGCAGTACGTC.

This chain connects TRBV27 to TRBJ1-3; D unclear. CDR1 and CDR2 from the germline V gene are MNHEY and SMNVEV (reference sequence). The CDR3 is 15 amino acids. V was trimmed by 5 bases and J by 4 bases, leaving 15 bases between them. The CDR3 DNA is TGTGCCAGCAGTCTTTCGGGTATATCAGGAAACACCATATATTTT. It is translated as CASSLSGISGNTIYF.

V usage is TRBV27 and J usage is TRBJ2-2, with D possibly TRBD1 on 5 matching bases. Germline CDR1 is MNHEY and CDR2 is SMNVEV (reference sequence). CDR3 length equals 13 residues. Trimming stripped 2 bases from V and 5 bases from J, with 6 bases between. In nucleotides, the CDR3 is TGTGCCAGCAGTTTAAAGGGGACCGGGGAGCTGTTTTTT. As protein: CASSLKGTGELFF.

This clone was detected ten times or more. The chain links TRBV6-4 to TRBJ2-1; D possibly corresponds to TRBD1 (7 bases). V shed 5 bases and J shed 2 bases, with 13 bases lying between them. Germline V gene lookup returns CDR1 MRHNA and CDR2 SNTAGT. This CDR3 contains 15 residues. The CDR3 here is CASSSQGGTYNEQFF. The CDR3 DNA is TGTGCCAGCAGTTCTCAGGGGGGCACCTACAATGAGCAGTTCTTC.

This chain connects TRBV21-1 to TRBJ2-1; TRBD2 reflects the table's D call only, with no check against the DNA. TRBV21-1 is a known pseudogene. The length of the CDR3 is 14 residues. CDR3 amino acids: CASSKALAGNEQFF. For the CDR3, the DNA is TGTGCCAGCAGCAAAGCGCTAGCGGGCAATGAGCAGTTCTTC.

This chain uses TRBV10-3 with TRBJ2-5; D possibly corresponds to TRBD1 (6 bases). Germline V gene sequence: CDR1 ENHRY, CDR2 SYGVKD. The CDR3 has 13 residues. Between the trimmed V and J ends, which lost 6 bases and 4 bases, there was a span of 12 bases. CDR3: CAIRNRVGETQYF. The CDR3 nucleotides are TGTGCCATCAGAAACAGGGTAGGAGAGACCCAGTACTTC.

This chain uses TRBV10-3 with TRBJ2-5; perhaps TRBD2 as D (6 bases). The CDR3 consists of 15 residues. The germline CDR1 and CDR2 sequences are ENHRY and SYGVKD. V was pared by 4 bases and J by 4 bases, with 16 bases between. CDR3 in DNA: TGTGCCATCAGTGGTGGAGGGGCGCGAGTAGAGACCCAGTACTTC. This encodes CAISGGGARVETQYF.

The J gene is TRBJ1-2, the V gene TRBV6-5; TRBD1 agrees at 7 bases. Germline lookup yields CDR1 MNHEY and CDR2 SVGAGI. V lost 7 bases to trimming and J lost 0 bases; unmatched junction nucleotides: 8. The CDR3 loop spans 15 amino acids. This chain's CDR3 is CASTKRGTANYGYTF. For the CDR3, the DNA is TGTGCCAGCACCAAACGCGGGACAGCTAACTATGGCTACACCTTC.

CDR3 sequence (DNA): TGTGCCAGCAGCCCCGGCTCCTACAATGAGCAGTTCTTC. Amino acids: CASSPGSYNEQFF. The chain uses TRBV11-3 and TRBJ2-1, with D unclear. The CDR3 is 13 amino acids. V lost 5 bases and J lost 0, with 5 bases in between. The germline gives CDR1 SGHNT, CDR2 YENEEA.

V is TRBV27 and J is TRBJ1-5, with D unresolved. The ends were cut back, 3 bases at V and 5 bases at J, with 8 bases in the middle. Per the germline V gene, CDR1 is MNHEY and CDR2 is SMNVEV (reference sequence). The CDR3 is made up of 13 amino acids. CDR3 protein: CASSFGRDQPQHF. CDR3 in DNA: TGTGCCAGCAGTTTTGGGAGGGATCAGCCCCAGCATTTT.

The chain has TRBV5-6 and TRBJ1-6; 8 nucleotides align to TRBD1. CDR1 and CDR2 (germline): SGHDT, YYEEEE. Trimming at V came to 3 bases and at J to 16 bases, leaving 3 bases not matched to a gene. The CDR3 is made up of 11 amino acids. The CDR3 DNA is TGTGCCAGCAGCTGGGGACAGGAACTCCACTTT. Its protein is CASSWGQELHF.

The CDR3 region is CASSEQAHYEQYF. DNA for the CDR3: TGTGCCAGCAGTGAACAGGCACACTACGAGCAGTACTTC. This chain connects TRBV6-1 to TRBJ2-7; no firm D call. From germline, CDR1 is MNHNS and CDR2 SASEGT. Trimming took off 2 bases at V and 3 bases at J, with 8 bases between the two ends. The CDR3 covers 13 residues.

The rearrangement joins TRBV6-6 to TRBJ1-1; perhaps TRBD1 as D (5 bases). In germline, CDR1 is MNHNY, CDR2 SVGAGI (reference sequence). With 2 bases removed from V and 5 bases from J, the gap between germline ends came to 12 bases. The length of the CDR3 is 14 residues. DNA of the CDR3: TGTGCCAGCAGTTACCAGGGCGGGGCTACTGAAGCTTTCTTT. Residues: CASSYQGGATEAFF.

The genes are TRBV2 and TRBJ1-5; D is ambiguous. Germline CDR1 is SNHLY and CDR2 is FYNNEI. This CDR3 is 13 amino acids long. V gave up 6 bases and J gave up 6 bases, with 12 bases separating them. For the CDR3, the DNA is TGTGCCAGCAGGAGAACAGCGGTTCAGCCCCAGCATTTT. The encoded protein is CASRRTAVQPQHF.

The count of this clone is one. The chain links TRBV15 to TRBJ2-1; D is ambiguous. The V and J ends lost 2 bases and 4 bases respectively, with 6 bases between them. This CDR3 has 13 residues. Germline lookup yields CDR1 LNHNV and CDR2 YYDKDF (reference sequence). CDR3 in DNA: TGTGCCACCAGCAGAACCAGGTACAATGAGCAGTTCTTC. This gives the protein CATSRTRYNEQFF.